Each of the 9 T cell receptor beta chains below was sequenced from the same sample in a study of CD8 T cells in ankylosing spondylitis. Using its own MiXCR run on the 5' RACE reads, TCRdb lists one record per CDR3 protein. The table has about 340,000 distinct CDR3 sequences, around 15% seen once. Sequenced: blood, either unsorted or a sorted T cell fraction (not recorded which). These receptors were collected from a male donor with ankylosing spondylitis or in good health (not recorded which).

This clonotype was seen only a few times. The chain joins TRBV6-1 to TRBJ2-3; the match to TRBD2 covers 7 bases. The ends lost 6 bases at V and 4 bases at J; junction bases unmatched: 7. Germline assignment: CDR1 MNHNS and CDR2 SASEGT. The CDR3 spans 14 residues. The CDR3 DNA is TGTGCCAGCAGGCGACGGGAGGAGGCAGATACGCAGTATTTT. It yields the protein CASRRREEADTQYF.

This clonotype showed up just a few times. The DNA of the CDR3 is TGTGCCAGCAGCTTAGAGGAGAACTACGAGCAGTACTTC. It is translated as CASSLEENYEQYF. The rearrangement uses TRBV11-3 and TRBJ2-7; no reliable D call. The CDR3 sequence is 13 residues long. V shed 0 bases and J shed 3 bases, with 6 bases lying between them. CDR1 is SGHNT, CDR2 YENEEA, per germline.

This clonotype came up a few times. The chain has TRBV11-3 and TRBJ2-1; D is possibly TRBD1 or TRBD2 (6 bases each). The CDR3 consists of 17 residues. Trimming pared 0 bases from V and 7 bases from J, leaving 19 bases between. Germline V gene data show CDR1 as SGHNT and CDR2 as YENEEA. CDR3 loop: CASSLDFTGAPHNEQFF. For the CDR3, the DNA is TGTGCCAGCAGCTTAGATTTCACGGGGGCACCTCATAATGAGCAGTTCTTC.

This clonotype has a handful of counts. The J gene is TRBJ2-1, the V gene TRBV7-2; unclear D gene. Per the germline V gene, CDR1 is SGHTA and CDR2 is FQGNSA. V was cut by 5 bases and J by 2 bases, with 16 bases left in between. The CDR3 consists of 16 residues. The DNA for the CDR3 is TGTGCCAGCAGCCCCTCCCGTGCCGGACCCTACAATGAGCAGTTCTTC. It codes for CASSPSRAGPYNEQFF. The full variable domain, completed using reference TRBV7-2 and TRBJ2-1, is GAGVSQSPSNKVTEKGKDVELRCDPISGHTALYWYRQSLGQGLEFLIYFQGNSAPDKSGLPSDRFSAERTGGSVSTLTIQRTQQEDSAVYLCASSPSRAGPYNEQFFGPGTRLTVL.

Within the sample, this clonotype is medium-sized. The rearrangement joins TRBV6-6 to TRBJ1-1; D unclear. CDR3 size: 13 residues. Germline V gives CDR1 MNHNY, CDR2 SVGAGI (reference sequence). Between the trimmed V and J ends, which lost 2 bases and 1 base, there was a span of 5 bases. The CDR3 spells CASSYAANTEAFF. CDR3 nucleotides: TGTGCCAGCAGTTACGCGGCGAACACTGAAGCTTTCTTT.

This clonotype has more than one count but fewer than ten. The chain has TRBV18 and TRBJ2-7, with D perhaps matching TRBD1 (6 bases). The CDR3 loop spans 14 amino acids. The ends were cut back, 6 bases at V and 2 bases at J, with 14 bases in the middle. CDR1 is KGHSH and CDR2 is LQKENI in the germline V gene. CDR3 amino acids: CASSPRTDAYEQYF. CDR3 coding DNA: TGTGCCAGCTCGCCCCGGACAGATGCCTACGAGCAGTACTTC.

This clonotype was seen a few times. V usage is TRBV25-1 and J usage is TRBJ1-1; D ambiguous. Germline values: CDR1 MGHDK, CDR2 SYGVNS. The CDR3 extends over 15 amino acids. The V end lost 1 base, the J end lost 4 bases, and 13 bases lay between the germline ends. CDR3 sequence (DNA): TGTGCCAGCAGTGAATTCAGGTATTCCGGCACTGAAGCTTTCTTT. This translates into CASSEFRYSGTEAFF.

The genes are TRBV2 and TRBJ2-1, with a weak D call TRBD2 (5 bases). Deletions cut 3 bases from V and 3 bases from J, with 18 bases between. This CDR3 contains 17 residues. The V gene's germline CDR1 is SNHLY and CDR2 FYNNEI. Here the CDR3 reads CASSDPRLLNFYNEQFF. The CDR3 DNA is TGTGCCAGCAGTGACCCCCGACTACTGAACTTCTACAATGAGCAGTTCTTC.

This clonotype appeared many times. The rearrangement joins TRBV14 to TRBJ2-5; no reliable D call. The CDR3 loop spans 10 amino acids. The V gene's germline CDR1 is SGHDN and CDR2 FVKESK. V lost 8 bases and J lost 2, with 3 bases in between. The CDR3 sequence is CASGQETQYF. CDR3 nucleotide sequence: TGTGCCAGCGGACAAGAGACCCAGTACTTC.